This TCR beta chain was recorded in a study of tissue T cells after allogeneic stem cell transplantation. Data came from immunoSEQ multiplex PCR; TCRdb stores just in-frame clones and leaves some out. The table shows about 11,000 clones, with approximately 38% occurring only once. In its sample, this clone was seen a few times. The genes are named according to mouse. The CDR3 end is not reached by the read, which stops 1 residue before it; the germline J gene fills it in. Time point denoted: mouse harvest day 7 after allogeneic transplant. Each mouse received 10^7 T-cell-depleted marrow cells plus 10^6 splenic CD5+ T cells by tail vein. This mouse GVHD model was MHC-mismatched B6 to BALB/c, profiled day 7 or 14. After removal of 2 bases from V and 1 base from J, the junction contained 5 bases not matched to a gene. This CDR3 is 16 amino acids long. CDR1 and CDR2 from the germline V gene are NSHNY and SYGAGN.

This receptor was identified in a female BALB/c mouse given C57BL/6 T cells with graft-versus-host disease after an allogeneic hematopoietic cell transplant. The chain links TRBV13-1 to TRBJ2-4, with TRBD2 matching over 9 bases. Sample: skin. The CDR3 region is CASSDTGGPGQNTLYF. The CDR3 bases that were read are TGTGCCAGCAGTGACACTGGGGGGCCGGGTCAAAACACCTTGTAC.